This T cell receptor (beta chain) came from a study of T cell responses to AZD1222 COVID-19 vaccine. The study, taken as a whole, reports: There were mostly white British donors and more females than males, and clonal diversity was possibly underestimated.

Trimming removed 6 bases from V and 5 bases from J; junction bases left unmatched: 4. CDR1 and CDR2 (germline): LNHDA, SQIVND (reference sequence). There are 13 residues in the CDR3. Remarks on this clone: Its antigen is undetermined.

The protocol was immunoSEQ multiplex PCR, while the TCRdb copy is restricted to in-frame clones and leaves out a portion. The sample lists 100,000 to 150,000 clones; approximately 91% were seen once. The receptor comes from an adult who received the AZD1222 COVID-19 vaccine. The chain uses TRBV19 and TRBJ1-5; 7 positions match TRBD1. The sample was peripheral blood, taken 28 days after the second AZD1222 dose. CDR3 residues: CASRIDRDQPQHF. In nucleotides, the CDR3 is TGTGCCAGTAGGATTGACAGGGATCAGCCCCAGCATTTT.